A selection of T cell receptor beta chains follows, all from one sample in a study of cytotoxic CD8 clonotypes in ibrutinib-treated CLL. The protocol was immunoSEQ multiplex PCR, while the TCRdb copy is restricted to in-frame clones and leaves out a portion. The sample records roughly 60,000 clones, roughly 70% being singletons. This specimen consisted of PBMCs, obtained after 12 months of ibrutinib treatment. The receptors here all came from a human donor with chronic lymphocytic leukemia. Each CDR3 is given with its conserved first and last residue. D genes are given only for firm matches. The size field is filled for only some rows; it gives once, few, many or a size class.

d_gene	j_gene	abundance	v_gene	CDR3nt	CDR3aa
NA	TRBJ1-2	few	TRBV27	TGTGCCAGCAACGGGGGTCGGGGCTACACCTTC	CASNGGRGYTF
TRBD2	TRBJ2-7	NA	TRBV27	TGTGCCAGCAGTTGGACTAGCGACTCCTACGAGCAGTACTTC	CASSWTSDSYEQYF
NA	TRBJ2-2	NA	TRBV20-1	TGCAGTGCTATGAAGCCCGGGGAGCTGTTTTTT	CSAMKPGELFF
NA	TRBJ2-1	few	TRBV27	TGTGCCAGCAGCGCTTACAATGAGCAGTTCTTC	CASSAYNEQFF
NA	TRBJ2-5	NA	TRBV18	TGTGCCAGCTCACCAGCACCCCAGGAGACCCAGTACTTC	CASSPAPQETQYF
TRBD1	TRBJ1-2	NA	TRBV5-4	TGTGCCAGCAGCTTGGTTAGCCAGGGGGGCTATGGCTACACCTTC	CASSLVSQGGYGYTF
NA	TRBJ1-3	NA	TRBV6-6	TGTGCCAGCAGCCAACACGGGGGCTCTGGAAACACCATATATTTT	CASSQHGGSGNTIYF
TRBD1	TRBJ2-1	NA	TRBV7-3	TGTGCCAGCAGCTTAGCGTTAGGGACAGGGGGCTACAATGAGCAGTTCTTC	CASSLALGTGGYNEQFF
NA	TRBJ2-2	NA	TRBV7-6	TGTGCCAGCAGCTTTCAAACCCCCTACACCGGGGAGCTGTTTTTT	CASSFQTPYTGELFF
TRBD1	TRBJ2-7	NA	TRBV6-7	TGTGCCAGCAGTTACCGGGACAGGGTTTCCTACGAGCAGTACTTC	CASSYRDRVSYEQYF
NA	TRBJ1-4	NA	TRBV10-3	TGTGCCATCAGTGCCTTTTGGGGGGCAGATGAAAAACTGTTTTTT	CAISAFWGADEKLFF
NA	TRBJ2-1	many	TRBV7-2	TGTGCCAGCAGCCCCTTAATCGCTGAGCAGTTCTTC	CASSPLIAEQFF
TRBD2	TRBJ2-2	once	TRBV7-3	TGTGCCAGCAGCTTGACTAGCTCCACCGGGGAGCTGTTTTTT	CASSLTSSTGELFF
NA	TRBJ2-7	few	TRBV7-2	TGTGCCAGCAGGTCTACAGCCTCCTACGAGCAGTACTTC	CASRSTASYEQYF
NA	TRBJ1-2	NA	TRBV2	TGTGCCAGCAGTGAAACGACTCCGAGGGCAGCGGATAACTATGGCTACACCTTC	CASSETTPRAADNYGYTF
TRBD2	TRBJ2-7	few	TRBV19	TGTGCCAGTAGTATCACTAGCGGGAGTTTCCACGAGCAGTACTTC	CASSITSGSFHEQYF
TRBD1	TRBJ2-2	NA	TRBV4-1	TGCGCCAGCAGAAGGGGGCGGTACACCGGGGAGCTGTTTTTT	CASRRGRYTGELFF
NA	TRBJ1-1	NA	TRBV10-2	TGCGCCAGCAGTGATCCTTGGGGTAACACTGAAGCTTTCTTT	CASSDPWGNTEAFF
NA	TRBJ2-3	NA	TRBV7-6	TGTGCCAGCAGCTTAGCGGGAGGTACGCAGTATTTT	CASSLAGGTQYF
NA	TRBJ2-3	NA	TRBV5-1	TGCGCCAGCAGCCTTATGATGCCTAGCACAGATACGCAGTATTTT	CASSLMMPSTDTQYF
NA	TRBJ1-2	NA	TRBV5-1	TGCGCCAGCAGCTTGGAGGGGGACTATGGCTACACCTTC	CASSLEGDYGYTF
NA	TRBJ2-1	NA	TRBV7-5	TGTGTCAGAAGCTTCAAGCGGCCTCGGGCCTACAATGAGCAGTTCTTC	CVRSFKRPRAYNEQFF
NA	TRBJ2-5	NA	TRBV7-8	TGTGCCAGCAGCTTAACGCAAGAGACCCAGTACTTC	CASSLTQETQYF
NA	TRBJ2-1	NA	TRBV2	TGTGCCAGCAGTGATATGTCGGGCGGCAATGAGCAGTTCTTC	CASSDMSGGNEQFF
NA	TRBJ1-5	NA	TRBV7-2	TGTGCCAGCAGCTTAAACGGAATTCAGCCCCAGCATTTT	CASSLNGIQPQHF
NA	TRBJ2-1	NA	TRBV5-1	TGCGCCAGCAGCTGGGACGTCAATGAGCAGTTCTTC	CASSWDVNEQFF
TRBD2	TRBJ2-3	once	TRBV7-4	TGTGCCAGCAGCTTAGGGACTAGCGGGGTCACAGATACGCAGTATTTT	CASSLGTSGVTDTQYF
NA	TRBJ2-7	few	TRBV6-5	TGTGCCAGCAGCCGGGACGTAGCCTACGAGCAGTACTTC	CASSRDVAYEQYF
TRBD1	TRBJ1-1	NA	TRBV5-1	TGCGCCAGCAGCTTGGCGCTTAGACAGGGAGGAACTGAAGCTTTCTTT	CASSLALRQGGTEAFF
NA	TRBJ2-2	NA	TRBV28	TGTGCCATCCTAGGCTCAGGGAACACCGGGGAGCTGTTTTTT	CAILGSGNTGELFF
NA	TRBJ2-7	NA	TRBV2	TGTGCCAGCAGGACAGGATCATACGAGCAGTACTTC	CASRTGSYEQYF
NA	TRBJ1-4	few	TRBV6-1	TGTGCCAGCAGTGGGTCCGCAACTAATGAAAAACTGTTTTTT	CASSGSATNEKLFF
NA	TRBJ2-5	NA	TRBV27	TGTGCCAGCAGTTTTAACCGGGGAGAGACCCAGTACTTC	CASSFNRGETQYF
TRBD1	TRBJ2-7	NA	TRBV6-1	TGTGCCAGCAGGATTACGGGACAGACCTACGAGCAGTACTTC	CASRITGQTYEQYF
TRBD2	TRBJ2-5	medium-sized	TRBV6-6	TGTGCCAGCAGTAACCTAGCGGGCCTGCTGGAGACCCAGTACTTC	CASSNLAGLLETQYF
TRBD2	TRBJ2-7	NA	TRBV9	TGTGCCAGCAGCGTAGGCGGGAGCCCCTACGAGCAGTACTTC	CASSVGGSPYEQYF
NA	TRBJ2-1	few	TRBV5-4	TGTGCCAGCAGCCTTCCACAGGGCCACAATGAGCAGTTCTTC	CASSLPQGHNEQFF